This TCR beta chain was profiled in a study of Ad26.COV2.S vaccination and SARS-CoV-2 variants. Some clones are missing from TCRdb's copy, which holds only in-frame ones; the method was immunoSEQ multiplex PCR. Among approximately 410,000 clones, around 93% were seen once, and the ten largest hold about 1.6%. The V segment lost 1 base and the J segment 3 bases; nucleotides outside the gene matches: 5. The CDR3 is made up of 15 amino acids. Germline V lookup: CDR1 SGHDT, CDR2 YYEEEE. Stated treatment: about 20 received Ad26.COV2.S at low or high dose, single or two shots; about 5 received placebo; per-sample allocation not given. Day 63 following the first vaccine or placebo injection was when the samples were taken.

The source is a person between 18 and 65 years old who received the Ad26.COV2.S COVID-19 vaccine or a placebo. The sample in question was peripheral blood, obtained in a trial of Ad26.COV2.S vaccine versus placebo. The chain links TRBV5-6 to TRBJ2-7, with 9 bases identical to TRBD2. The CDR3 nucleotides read TGTGCCAGCAGCTTGAGCGGGGGGCCTGGCTACGAGCAGTACTTC. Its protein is CASSLSGGPGYEQYF.